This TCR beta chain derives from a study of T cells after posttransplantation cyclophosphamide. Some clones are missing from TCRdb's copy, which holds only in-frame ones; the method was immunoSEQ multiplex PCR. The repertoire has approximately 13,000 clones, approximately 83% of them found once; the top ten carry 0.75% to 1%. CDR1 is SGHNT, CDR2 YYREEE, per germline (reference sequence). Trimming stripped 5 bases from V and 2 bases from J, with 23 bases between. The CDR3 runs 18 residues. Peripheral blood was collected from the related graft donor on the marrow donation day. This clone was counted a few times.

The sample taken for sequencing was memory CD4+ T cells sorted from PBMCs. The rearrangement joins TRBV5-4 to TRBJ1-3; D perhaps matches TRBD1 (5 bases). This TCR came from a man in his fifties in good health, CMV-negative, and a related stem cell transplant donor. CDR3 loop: CASSSHGGGTMAGNTIYF. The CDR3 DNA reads TGTGCCAGCAGTTCCCACGGGGGGGGGACGATGGCTGGAAACACCATATATTTT.